This TCR beta chain appears in the sequencing data of a study of blood T cell repertoires in COVID-19. Germline CDR1 SGHAT, CDR2 FQNNGV. V shed 1 base and J 5 bases; nucleotides not matched to a gene: 10. This CDR3 is 16 amino acids long. Generated by immunoSEQ multiplex PCR, the TCRdb table keeps only in-frame clones and is missing some. The sample has 150,000 to 200,000 clones; more than 85% are singletons. This clonotype was obtained from a man aged 50 to 59 with acute or convalescent COVID-19. Specimen: peripheral blood. This chain connects TRBV11-2 to TRBJ1-1; 7 positions match TRBD1. The CDR3: CASSLAQTRGATEAFF. CDR3 sequence (DNA): TGTGCCAGCAGCTTAGCCCAGACCAGGGGGGCGACTGAAGCTTTCTTT.